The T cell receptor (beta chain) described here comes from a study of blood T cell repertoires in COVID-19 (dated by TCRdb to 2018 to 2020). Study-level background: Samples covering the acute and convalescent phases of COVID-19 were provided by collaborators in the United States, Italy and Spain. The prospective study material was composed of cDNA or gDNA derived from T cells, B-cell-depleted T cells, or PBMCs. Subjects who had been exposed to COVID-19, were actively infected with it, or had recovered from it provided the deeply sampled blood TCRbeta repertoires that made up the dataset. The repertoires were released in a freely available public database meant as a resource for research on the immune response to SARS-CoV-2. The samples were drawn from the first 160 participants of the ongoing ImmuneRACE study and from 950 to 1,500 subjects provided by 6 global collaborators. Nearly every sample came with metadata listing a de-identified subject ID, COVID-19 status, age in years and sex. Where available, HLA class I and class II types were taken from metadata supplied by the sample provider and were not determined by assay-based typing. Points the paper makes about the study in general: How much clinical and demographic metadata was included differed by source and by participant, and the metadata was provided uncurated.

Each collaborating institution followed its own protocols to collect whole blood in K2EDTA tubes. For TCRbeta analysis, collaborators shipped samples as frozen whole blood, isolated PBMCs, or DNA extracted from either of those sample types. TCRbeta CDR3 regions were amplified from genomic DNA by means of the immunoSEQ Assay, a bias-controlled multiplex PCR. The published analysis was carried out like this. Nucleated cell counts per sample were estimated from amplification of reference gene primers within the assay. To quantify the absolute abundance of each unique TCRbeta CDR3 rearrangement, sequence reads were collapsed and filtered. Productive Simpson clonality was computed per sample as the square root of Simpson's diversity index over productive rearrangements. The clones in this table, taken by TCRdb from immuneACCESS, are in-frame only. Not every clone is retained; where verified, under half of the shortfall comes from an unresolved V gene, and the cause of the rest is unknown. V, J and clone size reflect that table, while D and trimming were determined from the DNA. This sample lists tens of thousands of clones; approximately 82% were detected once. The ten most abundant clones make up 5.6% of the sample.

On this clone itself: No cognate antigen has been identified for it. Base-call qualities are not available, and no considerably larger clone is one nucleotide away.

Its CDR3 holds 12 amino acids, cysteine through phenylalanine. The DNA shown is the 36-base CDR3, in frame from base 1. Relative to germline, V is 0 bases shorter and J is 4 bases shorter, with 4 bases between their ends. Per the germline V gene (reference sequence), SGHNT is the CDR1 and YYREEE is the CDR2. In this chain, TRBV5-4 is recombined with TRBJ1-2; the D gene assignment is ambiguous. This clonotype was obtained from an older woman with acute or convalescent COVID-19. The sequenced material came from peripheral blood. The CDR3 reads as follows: CASSLELYGYTF. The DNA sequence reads TGTGCCAGCAGCTTGGAGCTCTATGGCTACACCTTC.